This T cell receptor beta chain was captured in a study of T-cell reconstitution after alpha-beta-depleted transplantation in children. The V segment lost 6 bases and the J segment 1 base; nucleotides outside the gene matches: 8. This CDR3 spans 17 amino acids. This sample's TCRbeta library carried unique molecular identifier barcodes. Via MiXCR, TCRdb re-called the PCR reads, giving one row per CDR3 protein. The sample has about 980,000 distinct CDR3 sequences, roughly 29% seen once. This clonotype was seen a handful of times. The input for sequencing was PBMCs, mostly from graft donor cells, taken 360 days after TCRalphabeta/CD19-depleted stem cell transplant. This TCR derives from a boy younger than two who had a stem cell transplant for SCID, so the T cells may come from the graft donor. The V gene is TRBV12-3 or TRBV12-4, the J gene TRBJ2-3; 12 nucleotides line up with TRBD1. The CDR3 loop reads CASRSRDRGLGTDTQYF. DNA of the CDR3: TGTGCCAGCAGGTCCCGGGACAGGGGGCTAGGCACAGATACGCAGTATTTT.